The sequence of this T cell receptor (beta chain) was determined in a study of shared clonotypes between healthy human individuals. Turning to the study itself: The study used three CD4 naive, three CD4 memory, two CD8 naive and one CD8 memory plate per donor. Overall study results and limits: Sampling covered nothing but blood. Tissue TCR repertoires likely differ from those found in blood.

As originally analysed: ImmunoSEQ junction-only sequences lacked quality scores, so their filtering differed. TCRdb's copy holds only in-frame clones and misses some; the assay was immunoSEQ multiplex PCR. That table supplies the V and J calls and clone size; D and trimming were determined from the DNA. This sample has about 1,800,000 clones; roughly 95% occur once, and the top ten carry 1.2%. Note on this clone: Its target is unknown.

It was CD45RO-negative cells, positively selected for CCR7, that made up naive CD8 cells, with terminally differentiated effector memory CD45RA+ cells excluded. V lost 5 bases and J lost 6, with 7 bases in between. CDR3 length: 12 residues. Germline loops: CDR1 MNHEY, CDR2 SVGAGI. The chain carries TRBV6-5 and TRBJ2-2, with D unclear. The source of this sequence is a man aged 18 to 29 in good health. The sequenced sample was naive CD8+ T cells sorted from blood. CDR3 nucleotides: TGTGCCAGCAGTGCGGACCCCGGGGAGCTGTTTTTT. Its translation is CASSADPGELFF.